The 29 T cell receptor beta chains given below trace back to one sample, sequenced in a study of T cell responses to AZD1222 COVID-19 vaccine. The protocol was immunoSEQ multiplex PCR, while the TCRdb copy is restricted to in-frame clones and leaves out a portion. The sample records approximately 150,000 clones, 88% being singletons. The sequencing used peripheral blood, collected on day 0 of MenACWY control vaccination. All receptors derive from an adult in good health.

V usage is TRBV2 and J usage is TRBJ1-1; D gene uncertain. V was shortened by 4 bases and J by 5 bases, with 11 bases between the two germline ends. Germline CDR1 reads SNHLY; CDR2 reads FYNNEI. This CDR3 is 13 amino acids long. The CDR3 DNA sequence: TGTGCCAGCAGTGGGAGACACCTAACTGAAGCTTTCTTT. The encoded protein is CASSGRHLTEAFF.

This chain uses TRBV24-1 with TRBJ1-4, with TRBD1 as a possible D gene (5 bases). V lost 5 bases and J 6 bases, leaving 6 bases between the germline ends. Germline lookup yields CDR1 KGHDR and CDR2 SFDVKD. The CDR3 loop spans 12 amino acids. The CDR3 bases are TGTGCCACCAGTGGGGACGATGAAAAACTGTTTTTT. This translates into CATSGDDEKLFF.

The chain carries TRBV6-2 or TRBV6-3 and TRBJ2-7; D not resolved. Deletions cut 4 bases from V and 6 bases from J, with 7 bases between. The length of the CDR3 is 11 residues. Looked up from germline, CDR1 is MNHEY and CDR2 is SVGEGT. The CDR3 reads CASSSGLEQYF. DNA for the CDR3: TGTGCCAGCAGTTCCGGGCTCGAGCAGTACTTC.

The chain joins TRBV5-6 to TRBJ2-7, with D tentatively TRBD1 (6 bases). Germline loops: CDR1 SGHDT, CDR2 YYEEEE. CDR3 length: 15 residues. V shed 2 bases and J shed 6 bases, with 18 bases lying between them. In DNA, the CDR3 is TGTGCCAGCAGCTTTCGGGACACCTCCCCTGGCGAGCAGTACTTC. It specifies CASSFRDTSPGEQYF.

The chain is built from TRBV28 and TRBJ1-3; 8 bases map to TRBD1. From germline, CDR1 is MDHEN and CDR2 SYDVKM. CDR3 length equals 17 residues. The J segment lost 0 bases and the V segment lost 6 bases, leaving 10 bases of the junction unmatched. In DNA, the CDR3 is TGTGCCAGCAGGACAACAGGGGGAGCGTACTCTGGAAACACCATATATTTT. Its protein is CASRTTGGAYSGNTIYF. Complete variable domain (other parts from reference TRBV28 and TRBJ1-3): DVKVTQSSRYLVKRTGEKVFLECVQDMDHENMFWYRQDPGLGLRLIYFSYDVKMKEKGDIPEGYSVSREKKERFSLILESASTNQTSMYLCASRTTGGAYSGNTIYFGEGSWLTVV.

The chain has TRBV7-9 and TRBJ2-5; no clear D gene. The length of the CDR3 is 14 residues. The germline V gene has CDR1 SEHNR and CDR2 FQNEAQ (reference sequence). V shed 1 base and J shed 5 bases, with 11 bases lying between them. The CDR3 DNA reads TGTGCCAGCAGCTTAGAGGCAGGCAAGGAGACCCAGTACTTC. It translates to CASSLEAGKETQYF.

The chain carries TRBV7-2 and TRBJ2-1; 9 nucleotides line up with TRBD1. V gave up 8 bases and J gave up 7 bases; unmatched junction bases: 12. The CDR3 is made up of 15 amino acids. The germline V gene has CDR1 SGHTA and CDR2 FQGNSA. This CDR3 is CASRKGWDRVNEQFF. The DNA of the CDR3 is TGTGCCAGCCGCAAAGGTTGGGACAGGGTGAATGAGCAGTTCTTC. Supplemented by reference TRBV7-2 and TRBJ2-1, the full variable domain reads GAGVSQSPSNKVTEKGKDVELRCDPISGHTALYWYRQSLGQGLEFLIYFQGNSAPDKSGLPSDRFSAERTGGSVSTLTIQRTQQEDSAVYLCASRKGWDRVNEQFFGPGTRLTVL.

The chain recombines TRBV11-3 with TRBJ1-4; no definite D call. V was shortened by 0 bases and J by 7 bases, with 12 bases between the two germline ends. The CDR3 is 15 residues long. CDR1 and CDR2 (germline): SGHNT, YENEEA. This chain's CDR3 is CASSLEFSAGEKLFF. For the CDR3, the DNA is TGTGCCAGCAGCTTAGAGTTTTCGGCTGGTGAAAAACTGTTTTTT.

The rearrangement uses TRBV18 and TRBJ1-4; 10 bases agree with TRBD1. Germline trimming cut 4 bases from V and 8 bases from J; bases unmatched to any gene: 10. This CDR3 region has 16 residues. The germline V gene encodes CDR1 KGHSH and CDR2 LQKENI. As DNA, the CDR3 is TGTGCCAGCTCACGGGCCGCCGGGACAGGGGACGAAAAACTGTTTTTT. This encodes CASSRAAGTGDEKLFF.

The V and J genes are TRBV16 and TRBJ1-5, with 8 bases aligning to TRBD1. This CDR3 is 15 amino acids long. Germline V gene sequence: CDR1 KGHSY, CDR2 FQNENV. J lost 3 bases, V lost 4 bases, and 5 bases had no gene match. The CDR3 DNA follows: TGTGCCAGCAGCCGGTCGGACAGGGACAATCAGCCCCAGCATTTT. As protein: CASSRSDRDNQPQHF.

V gene TRBV7-3 combines with J gene TRBJ1-3; D is perhaps TRBD1 (6 bases). This CDR3 spans 14 amino acids. Germline V gives CDR1 SGHTA, CDR2 FQGTGA. V gave up 6 bases and J gave up 0 bases, with 9 bases separating them. In nucleotides, the CDR3 is TGTGCCAGCAGATCGACAGGCTCTGGAAACACCATATATTTT. It encodes CASRSTGSGNTIYF.

The chain uses TRBV10-3 and TRBJ1-1; perhaps TRBD1 as D (6 bases). Germline CDR1 and CDR2: ENHRY and SYGVKD. Trimming pared 3 bases from V and 7 bases from J, leaving 12 bases between. The CDR3 extends over 13 amino acids. CDR3 in amino acids: CAISDEGGGEAFF. The CDR3 bases are TGTGCCATCAGTGATGAAGGGGGGGGTGAAGCTTTCTTT.

The chain uses TRBV24-1 and TRBJ1-5; 8 bases line up with TRBD1. V lost 5 bases, J lost 3 bases, and 5 bases stayed unmatched. Per the germline V gene, CDR1 is KGHDR and CDR2 is SFDVKD. The CDR3 loop spans 15 amino acids. Here the CDR3 DNA reads TGTGCCACCAGTGGGACAGGGAAGGTCAATCAGCCCCAGCATTTT. Translation gives CATSGTGKVNQPQHF.

CDR3 protein: CASSQLQGDGNTEAFF. The CDR3 nucleotides read TGTGCCAGCAGCCAACTCCAGGGGGATGGGAACACTGAAGCTTTCTTT. This chain joins TRBV4-2 and TRBJ1-1, with 7 bases identical to TRBD1. The germline CDR1 and CDR2 sequences are LGHNA and YNFKEQ. There are 16 residues in the CDR3. With V trimmed by 2 bases and J by 1 base, 7 bases remained unmatched.

The chain has TRBV6-5 and TRBJ1-1; tentatively, D is TRBD1 (6 bases). Germline loops: CDR1 MNHEY, CDR2 SVGAGI. The CDR3 totals 14 residues. Trimming removed 5 bases at V and 1 base at J, with 11 bases between. This CDR3 is CASSKPGQNTEAFF. The CDR3 DNA follows: TGTGCCAGCAGTAAACCGGGACAGAACACTGAAGCTTTCTTT.

The V and J genes are TRBV29-1 and TRBJ2-7; TRBD1 agrees at 8 bases. Trimming took 3 bases from V and 3 from J; bases not matched to a gene: 1. Germline V gene lookup returns CDR1 SQVTM and CDR2 ANQGSEA. The length of the CDR3 is 12 residues. CDR3 DNA: TGCAGCGTTGAGGACAGGGACTACGAGCAGTACTTC. Translating gives CSVEDRDYEQYF.

The chain has TRBV7-8 and TRBJ1-2; maybe TRBD1 (5 bases). The germline CDR1 and CDR2 sequences are SGHVS and FQNEAQ. Trimming took off 1 base at V and 5 bases at J, with 5 bases between the two ends. The CDR3 covers 12 residues. The chain's CDR3 is CASSLEGYGYTF. The CDR3 DNA reads TGTGCCAGCAGCTTAGAGGGGTATGGCTACACCTTC.

The chain employs TRBV10-2 and TRBJ1-2; perhaps TRBD1 as D (5 bases). The CDR3 has 11 amino acids. The V end lost 4 bases, the J end lost 6 bases, and 6 bases lay between the germline ends. The V gene's germline CDR1 is WSHSY and CDR2 SAAADI. This CDR3 reads CASSGDHGYTF. CDR3 nucleotides: TGCGCCAGCAGTGGGGACCATGGCTACACCTTC.

The V call is TRBV7-2, the J call TRBJ2-3; 9 nucleotides line up with TRBD2. This CDR3 has 16 residues. Germline trimming cut 5 bases from V and 4 bases from J; bases unmatched to any gene: 10. CDR1 is SGHTA, CDR2 FQGNSA, per germline. The CDR3 nucleotides read TGTGCCAGCAGCCCCACCAGGCGGGGGGGCGCAGATACGCAGTATTTT. It translates to CASSPTRRGGADTQYF.

The rearrangement joins TRBV5-5 to TRBJ2-3; maybe TRBD2 (5 bases). Germline CDR1 and CDR2: SGHKS and YYEKEE (reference sequence). V lost 5 bases to trimming and J lost 4 bases, with 14 bases between them. The CDR3 is made up of 14 amino acids. The CDR3 is CASRPGLNPDTQYF. CDR3 DNA sequence: TGTGCCAGCAGACCAGGACTCAACCCAGATACGCAGTATTTT.

V gene TRBV19 combines with J gene TRBJ1-6; possibly TRBD1 for D (5 bases). CDR1 and CDR2 (germline): LNHDA, SQIVND (reference sequence). The CDR3 is 17 residues long. Trimming took 1 base from V and 7 from J, leaving 17 bases between them. CDR3 loop: CASSIGLAGEGNSPLHF. CDR3 sequence (DNA): TGTGCCAGTAGTATAGGTCTTGCGGGGGAGGGGAATTCACCCCTCCACTTT.

The chain is built from TRBV30 and TRBJ1-5; 9 positions agree with TRBD1. Unmatched junction bases numbered 18, after V lost 3 bases and J lost 0 bases. This CDR3 spans 20 amino acids. Germline loops: CDR1 GTSNPN, CDR2 SVGIG (reference sequence). The CDR3 protein is CAWSADTGTGIPYSNQPQHF. DNA of the CDR3: TGTGCCTGGAGCGCGGACACCGGGACAGGGATCCCTTATAGCAATCAGCCCCAGCATTTT.

V usage is TRBV19 and J usage is TRBJ2-2; D unclear. From germline, CDR1 is LNHDA and CDR2 SQIVND (reference sequence). Trimming shortened V by 2 bases and J by 2 bases, and 6 bases separated the two germline ends. This CDR3 has 14 amino acids. The CDR3 is CASSIYPNTGELFF. The CDR3 DNA sequence: TGTGCCAGTAGTATATACCCCAACACCGGGGAGCTGTTTTTT.

The genes are TRBV2 and TRBJ1-2, with unresolved D. The V end was cut by 9 bases, the J end by 0 bases, with 8 bases between. Germline V lookup: CDR1 SNHLY, CDR2 FYNNEI. This CDR3 has 12 residues. The CDR3 here is CASSGANYGYTF. The CDR3 bases are TGTGCCAGTAGCGGGGCTAACTATGGCTACACCTTC.

The chain carries TRBV7-5 and TRBJ1-6; TRBD1 is taken as the D call from the table, unchecked against the DNA. TRBV7-5 corresponds to a pseudogene. The CDR3 is 16 residues long. The CDR3 DNA reads as TGTGCCAGAAGACGGATCGCGGGACAGAATAATTCACCCCTCCACTTT. Amino acids: CARRRIAGQNNSPLHF.

The chain combines TRBV7-9 with TRBJ1-6, with TRBD1 matching over 8 bases. With 5 bases clipped from V and 8 bases from J, the junction kept 8 bases outside the gene matches. The CDR3 is 15 residues long. Per germline, CDR1 SEHNR and CDR2 FQNEAQ (reference sequence). The CDR3 region has the DNA TGTGCCAGCAGCATTCCCGGACAGGGCCATTCACCCCTCCACTTT. Its protein product is CASSIPGQGHSPLHF.

The rearrangement uses TRBV12-3 or TRBV12-4 and TRBJ1-2; D is unclear. This CDR3 is 13 amino acids long. V lost 5 bases, J lost 6 bases, and 13 bases lay in between. CDR3 residues: CASSPHNGHGYTF. In nucleotides, the CDR3 is TGTGCCAGCAGTCCTCATAACGGGCATGGCTACACCTTC.

CDR3 coding DNA: TGTGCCAGTAGTATAGGTCTTAACTATGGCTACACCTTC. Translating gives CASSIGLNYGYTF. The genes are TRBV19 and TRBJ1-2, with unresolved D. Trimming left V 1 base short and J 1 base short, with 4 bases between. CDR3 length equals 13 residues. In germline, CDR1 is LNHDA, CDR2 SQIVND (reference sequence).

The chain carries TRBV7-2 and TRBJ2-1; D is perhaps TRBD2 (6 bases). The germline V and J ends were trimmed by 1 base and 5 bases, with 9 bases remaining between them. CDR1 SGHTA and CDR2 FQGNSA come from the germline V gene. This CDR3 has 14 amino acids. In DNA, the CDR3 is TGTGCCAGCAGCTTAGATGGAGGGGACAATGAGCAGTTCTTC. The encoded protein is CASSLDGGDNEQFF.